The entry that follows covers one TCR beta chain sequence. This sample was included in a study of human T cells and chemical hapten exposure. Time point described: patch test 1, 2 weeks after DPC sensitization. As to treatment: therapeutic diphenylcyclopropenone sensitization with weekly scalp DPC. Each CDR3 protein gets one entry after TCRdb re-called the RACE reads with MiXCR. This table has some 87,000 distinct CDR3 sequences, 10% appearing once. The receptor comes from a woman in her forties or fifties with alopecia areata. Some clones in this sample may be carry-over from other donors' samples. The specimen was whole blood, collected in connection with sensitization to the hapten diphenylcyclopropenone (DPC).

CDR3 DNA sequence: TGTGCCAGCAACCAGGGGGCATTGGACATTCAGTACTTC. It translates to CASNQGALDIQYF. The V call is TRBV28, the J call TRBJ2-4, with 8 positions matching TRBD1. The CDR3 length is 13 residues. The junction had 7 bases not matched to a gene; V was cut back by 7 bases and J by 8 bases. Looked up from germline, CDR1 is MDHEN and CDR2 is SYDVKM.